The following is a T cell receptor (beta chain) sequence with its context. No antigen is known for it. With 8 bases removed from V and 0 bases from J, the gap between germline ends came to 8 bases. The CDR3 covers 13 residues. The germline V gene has CDR1 SQVTM and CDR2 ANQGSEA. The data were obtained in a study of cytomegalovirus exposure and HLA in healthy donors. Notes on the study in general: V- and J-gene trimming of TCR beta was linked (in a later analysis) to a missense DCLRE1C variant.

This PCR relied on a set of 60 Vbeta primers and 13 Jbeta primers. TCRdb keeps only in-frame clones here, not all; method: immunoSEQ multiplex PCR. The sample lists over 150,000 clones; roughly 80% were seen once. The sequencing sample was made of PBMCs. The rearrangement joins TRBV29-1 to TRBJ2-6; the D gene is possibly TRBD1 (5 bases). The sequence derives from a woman in her thirties or forties in good health and CMV-seronegative. The CDR3 bases are TGCAGCTTCCAGGGCTCTGGGGCCAACGTCCTGACTTTC. Translating it yields CSFQGSGANVLTF.